Listed below are T cell receptor beta chains from one sample, sequenced in a study of CD8 T cells in Susac syndrome. Each CDR3 protein gets one entry after TCRdb re-called the immunoSEQ multiplex PCR reads with MiXCR. The sample records over 130,000 distinct CDR3 sequences, about 95% being singletons. Material: CD4+ T cells from PBMCs. The receptors were sampled from a human donor with multiple sclerosis. The conserved cysteine and the conserved F or W are not part of the CDR3 here. The size of a clone is reported for some rows only, either as once, few or many, or as a class for expanded clones.

clone_size	v_call	j_call	cdr3_aa
.	TRBV15	TRBJ2-7	ATSTNPGFEQY
few	TRBV28	TRBJ2-1	ASSRQGYNEQF
.	TRBV7-2	TRBJ1-6	ASSSQTGVNSPLH
.	TRBV12-3/TRBV12-4	TRBJ1-2	ASSRGMGQGGGYT
.	TRBV5-1	TRBJ2-5	ASSSSGSETQY
once	TRBV7-2	TRBJ1-2	ASSFRRDRVSYT
.	TRBV27	TRBJ2-1	ASRTAYRASGAYNEQF
.	TRBV24-1	TRBJ2-3	ATSVRDTQY
.	TRBV6-1	TRBJ2-7	ASTERSRSGNYEQY
.	TRBV6-5	TRBJ2-1	ASSYWGLAGVYNEQF
.	TRBV29-1	TRBJ2-1	SATTGIGMNEQF
.	TRBV6-2/TRBV6-3	TRBJ1-1	ASSYSNPKRAF
.	TRBV3-1	TRBJ2-7	ASSLRGTSGRHEQY
.	TRBV3-1	TRBJ2-1	ASSQVIATGIRNEQF
.	TRBV9	TRBJ2-1	ASSAGLGNNEQF
.	TRBV6-5	TRBJ2-6	ASSYAGQGSGANVLT
.	TRBV12-3/TRBV12-4	TRBJ1-6	ASSGQGTAPLH
.	TRBV20-1	TRBJ2-5	SAGASSGTRETQY
.	TRBV3-1	TRBJ1-5	ASSQATGGQPQH
.	TRBV24-1	TRBJ2-1	ATSDRLAGVYNEQF
once	TRBV5-4	TRBJ2-7	ASSLAQVRSLGYEQY
few	TRBV29-1	TRBJ2-5	SVGDRGWETQY
.	TRBV20-1	TRBJ2-1	SARWEPTSYNEQF
.	TRBV29-1	TRBJ2-5	SVSGTGVGKLETQY
.	TRBV4-3	TRBJ1-2	ASSQDHTAALGYT
.	TRBV20-1	TRBJ1-1	SARTTQAPNTEAF
.	TRBV7-3	TRBJ1-4	ASSPTGGGEKLF
.	TRBV29-1	TRBJ1-1	SVEDQGTEAF
.	TRBV30	TRBJ1-5	AWTDRLSNQPQH
few	TRBV29-1	TRBJ2-7	SVVLTYEQY
.	TRBV5-4	TRBJ2-7	ASSSTLTRQGGEQY
.	TRBV29-1	TRBJ2-7	SVGTGRRGYEQY
.	TRBV3-1	TRBJ2-3	ASSQGLARDTQY
.	TRBV5-1	TRBJ1-1	ASSLGSTVNTEAF
.	TRBV12-3/TRBV12-4	TRBJ2-6	ASSPDEYRQGDSGANVLT
.	TRBV12-3/TRBV12-4	TRBJ1-4	ASSSQGEATNEKLF
.	TRBV9	TRBJ1-3	ASSGAFNGNTIY
.	TRBV30	TRBJ2-7	AWSKYEQY
.	TRBV6-2/TRBV6-3	TRBJ2-6	ASRGWGAGANVLT
.	TRBV24-1	TRBJ2-1	ATSDPDRGGNEQF
few	TRBV29-1	TRBJ2-7	SVENDRGYEQY
.	TRBV20-1	TRBJ2-1	SAGRTSGSNEQF